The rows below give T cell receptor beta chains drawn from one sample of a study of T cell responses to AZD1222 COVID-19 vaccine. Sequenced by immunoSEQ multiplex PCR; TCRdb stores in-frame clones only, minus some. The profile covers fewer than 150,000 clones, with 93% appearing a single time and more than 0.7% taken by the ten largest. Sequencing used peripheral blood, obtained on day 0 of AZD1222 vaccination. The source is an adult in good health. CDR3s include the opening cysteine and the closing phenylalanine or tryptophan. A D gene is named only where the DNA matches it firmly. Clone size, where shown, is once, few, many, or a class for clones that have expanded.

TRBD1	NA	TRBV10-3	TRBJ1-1	CAITDRGDTEAFF	TGTGCCATCACCGACAGGGGGGACACTGAAGCTTTCTTT
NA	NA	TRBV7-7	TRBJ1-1	CASSKSVIGQPNTEAFF	TGTGCTAGCAGCAAATCTGTAATTGGACAGCCGAACACTGAAGCTTTCTTT
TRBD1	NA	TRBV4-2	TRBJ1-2	CASSQDMEGGLYGYTF	TGTGCCAGCAGCCAAGATATGGAAGGGGGCCTGTATGGCTACACCTTC
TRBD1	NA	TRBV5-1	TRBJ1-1	CEQQGGPEAFF	TGCGAGCAGCAAGGGGGCCCAGAAGCTTTCTTT
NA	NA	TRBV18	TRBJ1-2	CASSPLRLDGYTF	TGTGCCAGCTCACCACTCAGGTTGGATGGCTACACCTTC
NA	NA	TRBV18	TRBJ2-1	CASSGVEGNEQFF	TGTGCCAGCTCGGGGGTTGAGGGGAATGAGCAGTTCTTC
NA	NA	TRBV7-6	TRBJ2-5	CASSYTAGGPQETQYF	TGTGCCAGCAGCTACACCGCCGGGGGCCCCCAAGAGACCCAGTACTTC
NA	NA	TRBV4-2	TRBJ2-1	CASSQTQGGPYNEQFF	TGTGCCAGCAGCCAAACACAGGGTGGACCTTACAATGAGCAGTTCTTC
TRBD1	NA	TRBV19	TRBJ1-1	CASSPTLTGMNTEAFF	TGTGCCAGTAGCCCCACTCTGACAGGGATGAACACTGAAGCTTTCTTT
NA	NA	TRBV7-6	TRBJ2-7	CASSLGTSPSYEQYF	TGTGCCAGCAGCTTGGGAACCAGCCCCTCCTACGAGCAGTACTTC
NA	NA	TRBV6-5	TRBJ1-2	CASRQAPAAYGYTF	TGTGCCAGCAGGCAGGCCCCGGCGGCCTATGGCTACACCTTC
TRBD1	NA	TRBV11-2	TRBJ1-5	CASSRGQGDQPQHF	TGTGCCAGCAGCCGTGGACAGGGGGATCAGCCCCAGCATTTT
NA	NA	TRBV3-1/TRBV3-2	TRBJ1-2	CASSRQQDYTF	TGTGCCAGCAGCCGGCAGCAGGACTACACCTTC
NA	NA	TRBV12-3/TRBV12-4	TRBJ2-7	CASSPRGRNEQYF	TGTGCCAGCAGTCCACGGGGACGGAACGAGCAGTACTTC
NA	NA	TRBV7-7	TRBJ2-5	CASSLAQGGQETQYF	TGTGCTAGCAGCTTAGCGCAGGGGGGGCAAGAGACCCAGTACTTC
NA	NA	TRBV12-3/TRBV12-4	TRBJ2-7	CASSLRVEEQYF	TGTGCCAGCAGTTTGAGGGTCGAGGAGCAGTACTTC
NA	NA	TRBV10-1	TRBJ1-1	CASSESRRNTEAFF	TGCGCCAGCAGTGAGTCGCGACGGAACACTGAAGCTTTCTTT
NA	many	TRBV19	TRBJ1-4	CASNFRGEGEKLFF	TGTGCCAGTAATTTCCGGGGAGAAGGTGAAAAACTGTTTTTT
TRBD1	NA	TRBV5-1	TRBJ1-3	CASSTTGGQSGNTIYF	TGCGCCAGCAGCACAACAGGGGGTCAGTCTGGAAACACCATATATTTT
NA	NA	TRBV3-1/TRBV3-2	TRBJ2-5	CASSQGLGGGPETQYF	TGTGCCAGCAGCCAGGGCCTCGGGGGCGGCCCAGAGACCCAGTACTTC
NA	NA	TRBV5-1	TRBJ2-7	CASSLALGAGRRGQYF	TGCGCCAGCAGCTTGGCCTTGGGGGCCGGGCGGAGAGGGCAGTACTTC
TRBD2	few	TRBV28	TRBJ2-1	CASSSPAGADNEQFF	TGTGCCAGCAGTTCACCAGCGGGGGCTGACAATGAGCAGTTCTTC
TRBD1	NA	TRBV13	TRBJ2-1	CASTDRVTNEQFF	TGTGCCAGCACCGACAGGGTTACGAATGAGCAGTTCTTC
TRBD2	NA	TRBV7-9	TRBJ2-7	CASSFGIAGGPNEQYF	TGTGCCAGCAGCTTCGGGATAGCGGGGGGGCCAAACGAGCAGTACTTC
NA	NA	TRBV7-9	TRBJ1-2	CASSMTEPGDYGYTF	TGTGCCAGCAGCATGACAGAGCCTGGGGACTATGGCTACACCTTC
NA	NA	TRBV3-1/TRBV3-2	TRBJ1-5	CASSFGPSQPQHF	TGTGCCAGCAGCTTTGGACCGAGCCAGCCCCAGCATTTT
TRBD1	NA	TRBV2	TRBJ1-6	CASSVGQGNYSPLHF	TGTGCCAGCAGTGTTGGACAGGGCAACTATTCACCCCTCCACTTT
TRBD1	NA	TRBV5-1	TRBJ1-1	CASSLVTGAPNTEAFF	TGCGCCAGCAGCTTGGTTACAGGGGCGCCGAACACTGAAGCTTTCTTT
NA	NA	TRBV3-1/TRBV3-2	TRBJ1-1	CASSQGSQVGSEAFF	TGTGCCAGCAGCCAAGGGAGCCAGGTTGGGTCTGAAGCTTTCTTT
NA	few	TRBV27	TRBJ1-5	CASSLNKSNQPQHF	TGTGCCAGCAGTTTAAATAAGAGCAATCAGCCCCAGCATTTT
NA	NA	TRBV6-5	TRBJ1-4	CASSYSGRVSEKLFF	TGTGCCAGCAGTTACTCCGGAAGGGTCTCTGAAAAACTGTTTTTT
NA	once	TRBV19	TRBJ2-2	CASSLQDLAGELFF	TGTGCCAGTAGTTTACAGGACCTGGCCGGGGAGCTGTTTTTT
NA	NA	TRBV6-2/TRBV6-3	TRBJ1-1	CASSYNSPRTEAFF	TGTGCCAGCAGTTACAACAGTCCACGGACTGAAGCTTTCTTT
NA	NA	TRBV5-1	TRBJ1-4	CASSRTDQNEKLFF	TGCGCCAGCAGCCGGACAGACCAGAATGAAAAACTGTTTTTT
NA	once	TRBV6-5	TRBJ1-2	CASSSSGTDQLRGYTF	TGTGCCAGCAGTTCATCCGGGACGGACCAACTGCGGGGCTACACCTTC
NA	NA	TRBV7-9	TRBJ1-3	CASSFWGDSGNTIYF	TGTGCCAGCAGCTTTTGGGGGGACTCTGGAAACACCATATATTTT
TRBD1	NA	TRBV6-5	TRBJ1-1	CASRTGNFEAFF	TGTGCCAGCAGGACAGGGAACTTTGAAGCTTTCTTT
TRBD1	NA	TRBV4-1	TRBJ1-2	CASSHMTGYGGYTF	TGCGCCAGCAGCCATATGACAGGGTACGGTGGCTACACCTTC
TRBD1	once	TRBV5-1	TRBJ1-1	CASSGGTGDEKAFF	TGCGCCAGCAGCGGCGGGACAGGGGATGAAAAAGCTTTCTTT
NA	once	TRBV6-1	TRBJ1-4	CASSESSRPELGFF	TGTGCCAGCAGTGAATCCTCTCGCCCAGAATTAGGGTTTTTT
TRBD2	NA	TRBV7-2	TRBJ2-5	CASSSLAGGPETQYF	TGTGCCAGCAGCTCCCTAGCGGGGGGGCCAGAGACCCAGTACTTC
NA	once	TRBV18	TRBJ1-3	CASSPAESTIYF	TGTGCCAGCTCACCTGCTGAGAGCACCATATATTTT
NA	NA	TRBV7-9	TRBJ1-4	CASSLIRVNHEKLFF	TGTGCCAGCAGCTTAATCAGGGTGAACCATGAAAAACTGTTTTTT
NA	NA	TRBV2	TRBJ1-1	CASSVADGTEAFF	TGTGCCAGCAGTGTGGCGGACGGCACTGAAGCTTTCTTT
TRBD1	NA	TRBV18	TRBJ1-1	CASSQGANTEAFF	TGTGCCAGCTCGCAGGGGGCTAACACTGAAGCTTTCTTT
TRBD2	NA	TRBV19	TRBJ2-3	CASSMGLAGGPKDTQYF	TGTGCCAGTAGTATGGGACTAGCGGGGGGGCCGAAAGATACGCAGTATTTT
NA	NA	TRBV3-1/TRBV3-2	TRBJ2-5	CASSQVTGIGGIQETQYF	TGTGCCAGCAGCCAAGTTACAGGTATAGGTGGGATTCAAGAGACCCAGTACTTC
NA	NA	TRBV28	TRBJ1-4	CASSLSAYEKLFF	TGTGCCAGCAGTTTATCTGCATACGAAAAACTGTTTTTT
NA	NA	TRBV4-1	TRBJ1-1	CASSFGQPNTEAFF	TGCGCCAGCAGCTTCGGACAGCCGAACACTGAAGCTTTCTTT